This TCR beta chain originates from a study of T cells in Graves' hyperthyroidism and ophthalmopathy. The study based diagnoses on clinical symptoms, serum thyroxine and TRAb, thyroid ultrasound and orbital computed tomography. PBMCs were obtained from 9 to 10 ml fresh peripheral blood. Study-level results: Blood samples included most of the expanded thyroid clonotypes exceeding 0.001.

Authors of the study amplified TCR beta CDR3 regions from RNA transcripts. The HTBI primer set served for first-round RT-PCR of the TCR CDR3. TCRdb re-called the multiplex PCR reads with MiXCR, one entry per CDR3 protein. Among approximately 400,000 distinct CDR3 sequences, more than 15% were seen once, and the ten largest hold roughly 13%. The CDR3 loop spans 16 amino acids. Germline V gives CDR1 MNHNS, CDR2 SASEGT. Between the trimmed V and J ends, which lost 0 bases and 3 bases, there was a span of 9 bases. Remarks on this clonotype: Its antigen is as yet unknown.

The sequencing input was blood. This sequence was found in a woman younger than 30 with Graves' hyperthyroidism. The chain has TRBV6-1 and TRBJ1-6; D gene unclear. The CDR3 coding sequence is TGTGCCAGCAGTGAAGCGACGGGAAACTATAATTCACCCCTCCACTTT. Protein sequence: CASSEATGNYNSPLHF.